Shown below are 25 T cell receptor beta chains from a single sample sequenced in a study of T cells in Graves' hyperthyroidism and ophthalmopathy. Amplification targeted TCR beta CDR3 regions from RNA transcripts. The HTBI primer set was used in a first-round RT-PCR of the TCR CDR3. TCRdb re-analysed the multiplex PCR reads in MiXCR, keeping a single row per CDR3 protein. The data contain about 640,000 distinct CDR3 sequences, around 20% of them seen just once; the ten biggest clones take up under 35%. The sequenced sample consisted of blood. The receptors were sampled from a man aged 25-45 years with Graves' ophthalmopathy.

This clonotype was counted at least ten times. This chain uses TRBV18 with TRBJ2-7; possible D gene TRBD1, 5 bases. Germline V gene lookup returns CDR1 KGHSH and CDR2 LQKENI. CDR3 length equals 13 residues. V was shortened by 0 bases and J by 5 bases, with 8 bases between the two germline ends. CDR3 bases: TGTGCCAGCTCACCACCGGTCAGGGACGAGCAGTACTTC. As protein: CASSPPVRDEQYF.

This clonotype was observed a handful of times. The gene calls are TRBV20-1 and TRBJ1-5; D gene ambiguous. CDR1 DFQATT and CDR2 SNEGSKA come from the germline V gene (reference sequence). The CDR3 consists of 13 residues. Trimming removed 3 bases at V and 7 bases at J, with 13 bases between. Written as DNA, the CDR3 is TGCAGTGCTAGGTTGGGCAGGCTACAGCCCCAGCATTTT. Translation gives CSARLGRLQPQHF.

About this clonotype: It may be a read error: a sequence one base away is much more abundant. CDR3 coding DNA: TGCAGTGCTAGAGATGGGGACAGGGAGAACAATCAGCCCCAGCATTTT. Translating it yields CSARDGDRENNQPQHF. V and J are TRBV20-1 and TRBJ1-5; 9 nucleotides align to TRBD1. CDR3 length: 16 residues. Germline loops: CDR1 DFQATT, CDR2 SNEGSKA (reference sequence). The J segment lost 3 bases and the V segment lost 0 bases, leaving 6 bases of the junction unmatched.

The CDR3 region has the DNA TGCAGTGCTGACGGACTGGCCTCCTACGAGCAGTACTTC. Its translation is CSADGLASYEQYF. The chain recombines TRBV20-1 with TRBJ2-7; TRBD2 might be the D (5 bases). Germline V gene sequence: CDR1 DFQATT, CDR2 SNEGSKA (reference sequence). V was shortened by 5 bases and J by 0 bases, with 11 bases between the two germline ends. CDR3 length: 13 residues.

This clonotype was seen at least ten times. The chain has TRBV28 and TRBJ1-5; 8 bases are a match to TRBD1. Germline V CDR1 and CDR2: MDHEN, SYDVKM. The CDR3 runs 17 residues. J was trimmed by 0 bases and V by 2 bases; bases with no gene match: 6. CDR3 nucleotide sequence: TGTGCCAGCAGTTTACCAGGGGGCAGTAGTAGCAATCAGCCCCAGCATTTT. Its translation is CASSLPGGSSSNQPQHF. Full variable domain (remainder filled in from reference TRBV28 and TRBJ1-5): DVKVTQSSRYLVKRTGEKVFLECVQDMDHENMFWYRQDPGLGLRLIYFSYDVKMKEKGDIPEGYSVSREKKERFSLILESASTNQTSMYLCASSLPGGSSSNQPQHFGDGTRLSIL.

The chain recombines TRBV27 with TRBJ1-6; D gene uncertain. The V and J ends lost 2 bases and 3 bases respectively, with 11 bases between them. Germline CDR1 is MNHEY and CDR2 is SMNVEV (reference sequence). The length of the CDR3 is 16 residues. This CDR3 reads CASSLTERFYNSPLHF. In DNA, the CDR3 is TGTGCCAGCAGTTTAACAGAACGGTTCTATAATTCACCCCTCCACTTT.

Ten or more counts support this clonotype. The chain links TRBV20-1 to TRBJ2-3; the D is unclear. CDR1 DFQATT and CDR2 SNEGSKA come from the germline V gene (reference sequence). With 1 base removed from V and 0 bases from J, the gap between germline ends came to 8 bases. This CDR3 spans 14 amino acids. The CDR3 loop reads CSARVEDSTDTQYF. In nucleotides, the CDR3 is TGCAGTGCTAGAGTGGAAGACAGCACAGATACGCAGTATTTT.

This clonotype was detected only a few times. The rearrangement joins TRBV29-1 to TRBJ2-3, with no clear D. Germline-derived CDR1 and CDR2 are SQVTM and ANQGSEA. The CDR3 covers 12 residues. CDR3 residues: CSERSSTDTQYF. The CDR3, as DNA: TGCAGTGAGAGATCTAGCACAGATACGCAGTATTTT.

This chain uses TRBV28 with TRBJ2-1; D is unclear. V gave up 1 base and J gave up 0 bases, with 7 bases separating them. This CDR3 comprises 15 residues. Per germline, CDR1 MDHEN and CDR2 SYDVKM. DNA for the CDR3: TGTGCCAGCAGTTTATTGGATAGCTCCTACAATGAGCAGTTCTTC. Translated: CASSLLDSSYNEQFF. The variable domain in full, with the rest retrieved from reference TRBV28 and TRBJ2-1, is DVKVTQSSRYLVKRTGEKVFLECVQDMDHENMFWYRQDPGLGLRLIYFSYDVKMKEKGDIPEGYSVSREKKERFSLILESASTNQTSMYLCASSLLDSSYNEQFFGPGTRLTVL.

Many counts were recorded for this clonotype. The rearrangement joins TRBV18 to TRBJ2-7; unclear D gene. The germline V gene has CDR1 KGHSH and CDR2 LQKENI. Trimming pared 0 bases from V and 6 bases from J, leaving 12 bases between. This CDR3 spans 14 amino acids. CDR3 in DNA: TGTGCCAGCTCACCACCAACCAAGGGTGGCGAGCAGTACTTC. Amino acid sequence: CASSPPTKGGEQYF.

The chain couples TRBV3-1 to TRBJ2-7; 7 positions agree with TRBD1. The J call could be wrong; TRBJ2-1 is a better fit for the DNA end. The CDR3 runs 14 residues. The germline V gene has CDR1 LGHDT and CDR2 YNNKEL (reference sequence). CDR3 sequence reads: CASSQGRGSYEQFF. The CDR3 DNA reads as TGTGCCAGCAGCCAGGGCAGGGGGTCCTACGAGCAGTTCTTC.

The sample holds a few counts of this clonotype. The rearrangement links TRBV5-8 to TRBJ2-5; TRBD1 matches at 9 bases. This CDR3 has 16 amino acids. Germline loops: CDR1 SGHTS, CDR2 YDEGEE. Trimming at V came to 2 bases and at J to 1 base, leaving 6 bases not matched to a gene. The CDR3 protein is CASSLGDRVSQETQYF. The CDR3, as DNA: TGTGCCAGCAGCTTAGGGGACAGGGTCAGCCAAGAGACCCAGTACTTC.

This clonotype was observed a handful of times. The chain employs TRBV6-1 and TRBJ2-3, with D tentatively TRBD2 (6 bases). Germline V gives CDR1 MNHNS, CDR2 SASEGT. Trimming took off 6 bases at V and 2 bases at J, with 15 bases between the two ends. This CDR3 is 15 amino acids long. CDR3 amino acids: CASRGTSTYTDTQYF. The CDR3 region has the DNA TGTGCCAGCAGGGGGACTTCTACATACACAGATACGCAGTATTTT.

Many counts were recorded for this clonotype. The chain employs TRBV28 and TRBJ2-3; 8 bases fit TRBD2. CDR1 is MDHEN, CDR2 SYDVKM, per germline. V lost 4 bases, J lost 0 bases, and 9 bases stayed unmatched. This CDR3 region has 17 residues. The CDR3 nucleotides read TGTGCCAGCAGTTACCGTCTCGAGCGGGAGAGCACAGATACGCAGTATTTT. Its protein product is CASSYRLERESTDTQYF.

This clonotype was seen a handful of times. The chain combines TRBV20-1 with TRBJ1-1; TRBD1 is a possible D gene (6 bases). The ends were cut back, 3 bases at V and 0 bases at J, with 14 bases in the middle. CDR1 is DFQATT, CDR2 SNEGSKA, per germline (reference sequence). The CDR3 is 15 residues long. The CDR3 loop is CSASPGTLMNTEAFF. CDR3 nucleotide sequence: TGCAGTGCTAGCCCCGGGACACTGATGAACACTGAAGCTTTCTTT.

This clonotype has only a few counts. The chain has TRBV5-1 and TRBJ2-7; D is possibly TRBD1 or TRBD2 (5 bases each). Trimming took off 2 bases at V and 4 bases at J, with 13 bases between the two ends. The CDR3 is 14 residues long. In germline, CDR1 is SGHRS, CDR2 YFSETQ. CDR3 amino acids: CASSFEGSGYEQYF. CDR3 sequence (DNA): TGCGCCAGCAGCTTTGAGGGGAGTGGATACGAGCAGTACTTC.

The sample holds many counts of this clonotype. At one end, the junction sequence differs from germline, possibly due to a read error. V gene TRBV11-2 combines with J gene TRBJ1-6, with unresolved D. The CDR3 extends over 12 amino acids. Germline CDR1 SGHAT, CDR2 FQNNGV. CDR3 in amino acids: CASSLDNSPLHF. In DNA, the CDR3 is TGTGCCAGCAGTTTAGATAATTCACCCCTCCACTTT.

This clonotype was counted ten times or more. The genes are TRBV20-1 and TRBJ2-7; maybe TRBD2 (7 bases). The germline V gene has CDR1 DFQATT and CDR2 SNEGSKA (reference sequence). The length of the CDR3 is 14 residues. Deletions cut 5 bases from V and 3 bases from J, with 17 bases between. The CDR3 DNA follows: TGCAGTGCTGGAGGGGGGGGAGGGCTCTACGAGCAGTACTTC. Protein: CSAGGGGGLYEQYF.

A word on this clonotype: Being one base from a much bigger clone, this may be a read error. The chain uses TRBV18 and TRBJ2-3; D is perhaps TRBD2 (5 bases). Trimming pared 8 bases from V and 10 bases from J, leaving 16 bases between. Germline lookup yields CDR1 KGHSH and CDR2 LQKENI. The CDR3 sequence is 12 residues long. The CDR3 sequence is CASTFRTDAQYF. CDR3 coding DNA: TGTGCCAGCACGTTCAGGACTGATGCGCAGTATTTT.

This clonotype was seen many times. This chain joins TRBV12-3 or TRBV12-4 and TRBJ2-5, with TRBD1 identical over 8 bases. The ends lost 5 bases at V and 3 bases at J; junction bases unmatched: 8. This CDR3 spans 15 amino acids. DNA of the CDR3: TGTGCCAGCAGTCCGCAGGGGGCGTATGAAGAGACCCAGTACTTC. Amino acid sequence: CASSPQGAYEETQYF.

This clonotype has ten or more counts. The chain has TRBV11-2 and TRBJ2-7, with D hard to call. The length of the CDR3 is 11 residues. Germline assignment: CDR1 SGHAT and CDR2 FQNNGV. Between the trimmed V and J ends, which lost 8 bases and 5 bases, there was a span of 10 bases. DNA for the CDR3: TGTGCCAGCGGTCTCCCACACGAGCAGTACTTC. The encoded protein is CASGLPHEQYF.

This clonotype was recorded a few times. As DNA, the CDR3 is TGCGCCAGCAGCTCAACAGGGGCGTTATCTGGGGCCAACGTCCTGACTTTC. Translated, it gives CASSSTGALSGANVLTF. The chain recombines TRBV5-1 with TRBJ2-6; 7 bases align to TRBD1. There are 17 residues in the CDR3. The trim removed 3 bases at V and 1 base at J, leaving 7 bases unmatched. The germline V gene encodes CDR1 SGHRS and CDR2 YFSETQ. Full variable domain (remainder filled in from reference TRBV5-1 and TRBJ2-6): KAGVTQTPRYLIKTRGQQVTLSCSPISGHRSVSWYQQTPGQGLQFLFEYFSETQRNKGNFPGRFSGRQFSNSRSEMNVSTLELGDSALYLCASSSTGALSGANVLTFGAGSRLTVL.

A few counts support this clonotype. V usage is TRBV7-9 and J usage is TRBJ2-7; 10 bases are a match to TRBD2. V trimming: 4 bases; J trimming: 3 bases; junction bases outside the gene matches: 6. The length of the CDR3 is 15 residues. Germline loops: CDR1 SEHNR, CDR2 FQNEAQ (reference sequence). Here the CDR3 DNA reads TGTGCCAGCAGCTCCTCTAGCGGGAGTTACTACGAGCAGTACTTC. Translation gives CASSSSSGSYYEQYF. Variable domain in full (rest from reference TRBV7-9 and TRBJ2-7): DTGVSQNPRHKITKRGQNVTFRCDPISEHNRLYWYRQTLGQGPEFLTYFQNEAQLEKSRLLSDRFSAERPKGSFSTLEIQRTEQGDSAMYLCASSSSSGSYYEQYFGPGTRLTVT.

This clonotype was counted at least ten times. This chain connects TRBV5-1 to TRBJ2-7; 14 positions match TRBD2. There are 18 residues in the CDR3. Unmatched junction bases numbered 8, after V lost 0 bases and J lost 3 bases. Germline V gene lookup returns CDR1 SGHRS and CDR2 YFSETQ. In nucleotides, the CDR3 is TGCGCCAGCAGCTTGGCCCCGGGGACTAGCGGGAGAGGCTACGAGCAGTACTTC. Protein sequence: CASSLAPGTSGRGYEQYF.

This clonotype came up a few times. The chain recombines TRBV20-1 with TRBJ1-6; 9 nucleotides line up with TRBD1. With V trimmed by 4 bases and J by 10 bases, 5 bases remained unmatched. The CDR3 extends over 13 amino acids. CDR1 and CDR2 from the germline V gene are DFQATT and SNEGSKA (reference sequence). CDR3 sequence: CSAIGQGQSPLHF. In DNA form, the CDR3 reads TGCAGTGCTATAGGACAGGGGCAATCACCCCTCCACTTT.